The next 10 T cell receptor beta chains were all read from a single sample in a study of CD8 T cells in ankylosing spondylitis. TCRdb reanalysed the 5' RACE reads using MiXCR and keeps one entry per CDR3 protein. The sample has about 130,000 distinct CDR3 sequences, more than 9.5% seen once. The specimen sequenced was blood, either unsorted or a sorted T cell fraction (not recorded which). These receptors were collected from a female donor with ankylosing spondylitis or in good health (not recorded which).

There are many counts of this clonotype. The chain couples TRBV20-1 to TRBJ2-1; 9 bases line up with TRBD2. Per germline, CDR1 DFQATT and CDR2 SNEGSKA (reference sequence). The CDR3 is made up of 16 amino acids. J was trimmed by 4 bases and V by 3 bases; bases with no gene match: 10. This CDR3 is CSASGGRGGGYNEQFF. CDR3 DNA sequence: TGCAGTGCTAGCGGCGGGCGGGGGGGCGGTTACAATGAGCAGTTCTTC.

Ten or more counts support this clonotype. The chain combines TRBV7-8 with TRBJ1-5; D possibly corresponds to TRBD1 (5 bases). Germline CDR1 SGHVS, CDR2 FQNEAQ. The V gene lost 1 base and the J gene lost 5 bases, with 6 bases spanning the gap. The CDR3 is 13 residues long. The CDR3 here is CASSLGGDQPQHF. DNA of the CDR3: TGTGCCAGCAGCTTAGGAGGGGATCAGCCCCAGCATTTT.

The table lists this clonotype with many counts. V usage is TRBV18 and J usage is TRBJ2-7; TRBD1 matches at 7 bases. This CDR3 has 14 residues. Germline CDR1 reads KGHSH; CDR2 reads LQKENI. V lost 3 bases to trimming and J lost 5 bases; unmatched junction nucleotides: 7. DNA for the CDR3: TGTGCCAGCTCACCCGGGACAGAGCGGAACGAGCAGTACTTC. Encoded protein: CASSPGTERNEQYF.

This clonotype has ten or more counts. The DNA of the CDR3 is TGTGCCAGCGGCCGGGACAGGATAACAGATACGCAGTATTTT. It encodes CASGRDRITDTQYF. The chain uses TRBV5-5 and TRBJ2-3, with 8 bases that match TRBD1. The junction had 7 bases not matched to a gene; V was cut back by 7 bases and J by 3 bases. Germline CDR1 is SGHKS and CDR2 is YYEKEE (reference sequence). This CDR3 is built from 14 residues.

This clonotype was seen a handful of times. J is TRBJ2-1 and V is TRBV11-3; D is ambiguous. V shed 1 base and J shed 6 bases, with 7 bases lying between them. The CDR3 runs 13 residues. CDR1 and CDR2 (germline): SGHNT, YENEEA. The chain's CDR3 is CASSLVDLNEQFF. DNA for the CDR3: TGTGCCAGCAGCTTAGTAGACCTCAATGAGCAGTTCTTC.

The table lists this clonotype with a few counts. The chain links TRBV7-8 to TRBJ2-7; 12 bases match TRBD1. Germline values: CDR1 SGHVS, CDR2 FQNEAQ. The CDR3 is 17 amino acids. With 5 bases clipped from V and 7 bases from J, the junction kept 15 bases outside the gene matches. CDR3 DNA sequence: TGTGCCAGCAGCACGACCCAACCGGGACAGGGGGCTGTTGAGCAGTACTTC. It translates to CASSTTQPGQGAVEQYF.

The chain combines TRBV28 with TRBJ1-2; D perhaps matches TRBD1 (5 bases). The CDR3 totals 14 residues. V dropped 5 bases and J dropped 2 bases, with 12 bases sitting between them. Germline loops: CDR1 MDHEN, CDR2 SYDVKM. This chain's CDR3 is CASSPPWGNYGYTF. In nucleotides, the CDR3 is TGTGCCAGCAGTCCCCCGTGGGGGAACTATGGCTACACCTTC.

This clonotype was found many times. This chain joins TRBV12-3 or TRBV12-4 and TRBJ1-1; no clear D. The CDR3 contains 10 residues. V gave up 5 bases and J gave up 8 bases, with 6 bases separating them. Here the CDR3 DNA reads TGTGCCAGCAGTCGGCGGGAAGCTTTCTTT. Its translation: CASSRREAFF.

There are many counts of this clonotype. CDR3 in amino acids: CASSPGPVGYTF. CDR3 in DNA: TGTGCCAGCAGTCCCGGGCCCGTGGGCTACACCTTC. The chain carries TRBV28 and TRBJ1-2; D unclear. V shed 5 bases and J shed 8 bases, with 12 bases lying between them. Per the germline V gene, CDR1 is MDHEN and CDR2 is SYDVKM. This CDR3 is 12 amino acids long.

In its sample, this clonotype was seen a few times. The chain combines TRBV5-1 with TRBJ1-2; D might be TRBD1 (6 bases). V was clipped by 4 bases and J by 6 bases, with 16 bases between them. Germline V lookup: CDR1 SGHRS, CDR2 YFSETQ. The CDR3 has 14 amino acids. This CDR3 is CASSPGGGRDGYTF. The CDR3 coding sequence is TGCGCCAGCAGCCCTGGTGGGGGGCGAGATGGCTACACCTTC.